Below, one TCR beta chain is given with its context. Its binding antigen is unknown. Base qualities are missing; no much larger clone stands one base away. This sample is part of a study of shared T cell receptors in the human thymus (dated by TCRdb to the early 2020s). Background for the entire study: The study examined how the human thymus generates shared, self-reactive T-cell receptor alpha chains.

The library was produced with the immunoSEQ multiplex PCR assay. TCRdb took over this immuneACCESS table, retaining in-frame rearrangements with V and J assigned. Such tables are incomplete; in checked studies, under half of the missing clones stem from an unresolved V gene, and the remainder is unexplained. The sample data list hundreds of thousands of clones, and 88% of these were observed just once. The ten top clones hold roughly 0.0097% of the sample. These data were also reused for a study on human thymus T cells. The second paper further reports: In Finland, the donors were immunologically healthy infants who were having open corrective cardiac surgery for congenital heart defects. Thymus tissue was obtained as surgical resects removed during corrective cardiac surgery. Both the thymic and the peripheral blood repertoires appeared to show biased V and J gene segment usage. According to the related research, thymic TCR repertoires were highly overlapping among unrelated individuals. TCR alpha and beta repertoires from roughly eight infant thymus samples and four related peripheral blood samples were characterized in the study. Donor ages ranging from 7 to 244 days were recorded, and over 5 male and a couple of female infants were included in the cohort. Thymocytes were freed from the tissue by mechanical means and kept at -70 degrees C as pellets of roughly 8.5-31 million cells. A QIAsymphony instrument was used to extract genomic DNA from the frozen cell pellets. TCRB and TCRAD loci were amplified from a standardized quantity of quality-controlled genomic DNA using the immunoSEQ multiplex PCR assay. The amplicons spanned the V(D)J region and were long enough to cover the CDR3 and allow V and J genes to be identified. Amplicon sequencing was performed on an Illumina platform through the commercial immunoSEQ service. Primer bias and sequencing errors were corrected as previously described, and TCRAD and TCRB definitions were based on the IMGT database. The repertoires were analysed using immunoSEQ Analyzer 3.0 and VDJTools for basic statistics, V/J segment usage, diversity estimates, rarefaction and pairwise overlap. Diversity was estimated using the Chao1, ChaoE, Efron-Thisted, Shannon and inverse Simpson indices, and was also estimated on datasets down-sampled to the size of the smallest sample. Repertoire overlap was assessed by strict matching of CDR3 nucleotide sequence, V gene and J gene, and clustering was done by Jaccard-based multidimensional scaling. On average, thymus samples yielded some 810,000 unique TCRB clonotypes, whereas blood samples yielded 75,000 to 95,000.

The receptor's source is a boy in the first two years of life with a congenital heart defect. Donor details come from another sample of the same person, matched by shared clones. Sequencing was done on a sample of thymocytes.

DNA sequence: TGCAGTGCTAGGTCTCCCAATGAGCAGTTCTTC. Its coded protein is CSARSPNEQFF. Here the chain combines TRBV20-1 and TRBJ2-1, with the D gene too uncertain to name. The germline V gene (reference sequence) supplies CDR1 DFQATT and CDR2 SNEGSKA. From the cysteine up to the phenylalanine, the CDR3 has a length of 11 residues. Only CDR3 DNA is held: 33 bases, read in frame from base 1. At the junction V is shortened by 3 bases and J by 6 bases, with 6 bases in between.